This T cell receptor (beta chain) was obtained from a study of CD8+CD57+ T cells in acquired aplastic anemia. Genomic DNA, serving as template, underwent TCR beta VDJ and CDR3 profiling. TCRdb re-called the reads with MiXCR, one entry per CDR3 protein. The sample records under 350,000 distinct CDR3 sequences, about 56% being singletons. Concerning this clonotype: Germline and junction disagree at one end, which may indicate a read error.

The CDR3 runs to 17 residues. Per germline, CDR1 ENHRY and CDR2 SYGVKD. The clonotype comes from a human donor with severe aplastic anemia or a healthy control (not recorded which). The chain joins TRBV10-3 to TRBJ2-2; 9 bases agree with TRBD1. Sequences were obtained from sorted CD4+, CD8+, or CD8+CD57+ T cells (not recorded which) from PBMCs. The CDR3 coding sequence is TGTGCCAGCAGTTGGGTGCGGGGGACAGGGCGAACCGGGGAGCTGTTTTTT. Its protein product is CASSWVRGTGRTGELFF.